This T cell receptor (beta chain) was recorded in a study of OX40 agonist ivuxolimab in advanced cancers. Only in-frame clones appear in the TCRdb table, and some are missing; sequencing was by immunoSEQ multiplex PCR. The sample comprises roughly 110,000 clones, less than 95% of which are singletons, and approximately 0.5% rests with the top ten. Baseline, cycle 4 day 1, and cycle 7 day 1 were the blood sampling points. The receptor's source is an adult with an advanced solid tumor such as melanoma, head and neck, liver or kidney cancer. This specimen was CD4+ or CD8+ T cells sorted from blood, taken in a trial of the OX40 agonist ivuxolimab.

The CDR3 region is CASSRSYEQYF. Here the CDR3 DNA reads TGTGCCAGCAGTCGTAGCTACGAGCAGTACTTC. The chain recombines TRBV6-5 with TRBJ2-7; D remains unclear. CDR3 size: 11 residues. V was pared by 5 bases and J by 3 bases, with 5 bases between. The germline V gene has CDR1 MNHEY and CDR2 SVGAGI.